One and the same sample provided the 6 T cell receptor beta chains below, sequenced in a study of OX40 agonist ivuxolimab in advanced cancers. The protocol was immunoSEQ multiplex PCR, while the TCRdb copy is restricted to in-frame clones and leaves out a portion. This repertoire shows roughly 63,000 clones, 70% to 90% found once; its top ten account for roughly an eighth. Sequenced material: CD4+ or CD8+ T cells sorted from blood, taken in a trial of the OX40 agonist ivuxolimab. The receptors derive from an adult with an advanced solid tumor such as melanoma, head and neck, liver or kidney cancer.

The V gene is TRBV9, the J gene TRBJ2-6; 10 bases align to TRBD2. Germline CDR1 and CDR2: SGDLS and YYNGEE. Trimming at V came to 0 bases and at J to 0 bases, leaving 3 bases not matched to a gene. This CDR3 contains 18 residues. The CDR3 here is CASSVGWTSGSGANVLTF. The CDR3 DNA is TGTGCCAGCAGCGTAGGTTGGACTAGCGGCTCTGGGGCCAACGTCCTGACTTTC.

V is TRBV2 and J is TRBJ2-5, with D maybe TRBD2 (5 bases). The CDR3 is 14 residues long. Germline CDR1 and CDR2: SNHLY and FYNNEI. V shed 2 bases and J shed 5 bases, with 12 bases lying between them. In DNA, the CDR3 is TGTGCCAGCAGTGAAATTACGGGGTCGGAGACCCAGTACTTC. Its translation: CASSEITGSETQYF.

The chain uses TRBV7-8 and TRBJ2-2, with TRBD2 as a possible D gene (5 bases). Germline values: CDR1 SGHVS, CDR2 FQNEAQ. Trimming cost V 3 bases and J 0 bases, with 8 bases left between them. CDR3 size: 15 residues. CDR3 region: CASSFGLPNTGELFF. The CDR3 DNA reads as TGTGCCAGCAGCTTTGGACTCCCGAACACCGGGGAGCTGTTTTTT.

The rearrangement links TRBV4-1 to TRBJ2-2; 15 bases fit TRBD2. J was trimmed by 5 bases and V by 3 bases; bases with no gene match: 10. The CDR3 covers 19 residues. The germline V gene has CDR1 MGHRA and CDR2 YSYEKL. The chain's CDR3 is CASSHPRTSGRVGTGELFF. CDR3 bases: TGCGCCAGCAGCCATCCTAGGACTAGCGGGAGGGTTGGGACCGGGGAGCTGTTTTTT.

The chain links TRBV19 to TRBJ2-1; 7 bases are a match to TRBD2. CDR1 and CDR2 (germline): LNHDA, SQIVND (reference sequence). Trimming took 0 bases from V and 12 from J; bases not matched to a gene: 5. The CDR3 spans 13 residues. This chain's CDR3 is CASSIDGGSRQFF. CDR3 bases: TGTGCCAGTAGTATAGACGGCGGGAGTAGGCAGTTCTTC. The whole variable domain, filled in from reference TRBV19 and TRBJ2-1, reads DGGITQSPKYLFRKEGQNVTLSCEQNLNHDAMYWYRQDPGQGLRLIYYSQIVNDFQKGDIAEGYSVSREKKESFPLTVTSAQKNPTAFYLCASSIDGGSRQFFGPGTRLTVL.

The CDR3 here is CASSQGTSGSNEQFF. The CDR3 DNA sequence: TGCGCCAGCAGCCAGGGGACTAGCGGGAGCAATGAGCAGTTCTTC. This chain links TRBV4-3 with TRBJ2-1; 14 positions match TRBD2. The germline CDR1 and CDR2 sequences are LGHNA and YSLEER. The CDR3 consists of 15 residues. The V gene end was trimmed by 3 bases and the J gene end by 6 bases; junction bases not matched to a gene: 1.